These 10 T cell receptor beta chains share one sample of origin, sequenced in a study of cytomegalovirus exposure and HLA in healthy donors. PCR was performed using 60 Vbeta and 13 Jbeta primers. Clones were read by immunoSEQ multiplex PCR, and TCRdb kept only the in-frame ones, dropping some. Counted here are 90,000 to 130,000 clones, approximately 78% occurring once; the ten biggest clones make up more than 20%. The sample taken for sequencing was PBMCs. Every receptor here comes from a man between 25 and 39 years old in good health and CMV-seropositive.

The chain recombines TRBV15 with TRBJ2-5, with 9 bases matching TRBD2. Germline V gene data show CDR1 as LNHNV and CDR2 as YYDKDF (reference sequence). The V and J ends lost 1 base and 3 bases, in that order; junction bases with no gene match: 6. The CDR3 has 16 amino acids. Here the CDR3 reads CATSRGDSGGEETQYF. The CDR3 DNA sequence: TGTGCCACCAGCAGAGGGGATAGCGGGGGTGAAGAGACCCAGTACTTC.

V gene TRBV5-1 combines with J gene TRBJ2-5; 11 positions agree with TRBD2. Germline CDR1 SGHRS, CDR2 YFSETQ. This CDR3 region has 15 residues. The trim removed 6 bases at V and 8 bases at J, leaving 12 bases unmatched. CDR3 nucleotides: TGCGCCAGCACCCTAGATGGGACTAGCGGTCGCACCCAGTACTTC. Residues: CASTLDGTSGRTQYF.

This rearrangement joins TRBV6-1 to TRBJ1-2, with 7 nucleotides matching TRBD1. The germline gives CDR1 MNHNS, CDR2 SASEGT. J gave up 6 bases and V 7 bases, and 8 bases lay outside the gene matches. There are 13 residues in the CDR3. CDR3 in amino acids: CASTRGTVNGYTF. CDR3 bases: TGTGCCAGCACCAGAGGGACAGTCAATGGCTACACCTTC.

This rearrangement joins TRBV28 to TRBJ1-2; no definite D call. The CDR3 extends over 12 amino acids. The V gene's germline CDR1 is MDHEN and CDR2 SYDVKM. The germline V and J ends were trimmed by 5 bases and 4 bases, with 8 bases remaining between them. DNA of the CDR3: TGTGCCAGCAGTAGTACAGCCTATGGCTACACCTTC. This sequence encodes CASSSTAYGYTF.

The J gene is TRBJ1-4, the V gene TRBV18, with D possibly being TRBD1 (6 bases). Germline V gives CDR1 KGHSH, CDR2 LQKENI. The CDR3 has 16 residues. Trimming stripped 2 bases from V and 0 bases from J, with 10 bases between. CDR3 loop: CASSPGTLSTNEKLFF. DNA of the CDR3: TGTGCCAGCTCACCAGGGACATTATCAACTAATGAAAAACTGTTTTTT.

The chain joins TRBV6-1 to TRBJ1-1, with TRBD1 matching 7 bases. CDR3 length: 15 residues. The germline gives CDR1 MNHNS, CDR2 SASEGT. J lost 0 bases, V lost 3 bases, and 4 bases had no gene match. The CDR3 nucleotides are TGTGCCAGCAGTGATGACAGGGCGATGAACACTGAAGCTTTCTTT. This codes for CASSDDRAMNTEAFF.

J is TRBJ2-3 and V is TRBV7-9; TRBD1 agrees at 7 bases. Germline CDR1 SEHNR, CDR2 FQNEAQ (reference sequence). V lost 5 bases, J lost 4 bases, and 3 bases stayed unmatched. This CDR3 has 13 amino acids. CDR3 nucleotides: TGTGCCAGCAGCGTTACAGGGGCAGATACGCAGTATTTT. Protein product: CASSVTGADTQYF.

The chain has TRBV7-9 and TRBJ1-1; perhaps TRBD1 as D (5 bases). Germline V gene data show CDR1 as SEHNR and CDR2 as FQNEAQ (reference sequence). The CDR3 runs 12 residues. V was cut by 5 bases and J by 7 bases, with 11 bases left in between. The CDR3 nucleotides read TGTGCCAGCAGCCGTAGACAGAATGAAGCTTTCTTT. This gives the protein CASSRRQNEAFF. The whole variable domain, remainder taken from reference TRBV7-9 and TRBJ1-1, is DTGVSQNPRHKITKRGQNVTFRCDPISEHNRLYWYRQTLGQGPEFLTYFQNEAQLEKSRLLSDRFSAERPKGSFSTLEIQRTEQGDSAMYLCASSRRQNEAFFGQGTRLTVV.

This clone was picked up a small number of times. V usage is TRBV5-1 and J usage is TRBJ2-1, with TRBD2 matching 7 bases. Germline V gene lookup returns CDR1 SGHRS and CDR2 YFSETQ. Germline trimming cut 7 bases from V and 9 bases from J; bases unmatched to any gene: 13. The CDR3 extends over 14 amino acids. The DNA for the CDR3 is TGCGCCAGCTCTACGGGGTCGTCGGGGGGTGAGCAGTTCTTC. It translates to CASSTGSSGGEQFF. The variable domain in full, with the rest retrieved from reference TRBV5-1 and TRBJ2-1, is KAGVTQTPRYLIKTRGQQVTLSCSPISGHRSVSWYQQTPGQGLQFLFEYFSETQRNKGNFPGRFSGRQFSNSRSEMNVSTLELGDSALYLCASSTGSSGGEQFFGPGTRLTVL.

This rearrangement joins TRBV6-5 to TRBJ1-5; the D is unclear. V was cut by 5 bases and J by 6 bases, with 8 bases left in between. Germline CDR1 reads MNHEY; CDR2 reads SVGAGI. The length of the CDR3 is 12 residues. The CDR3 nucleotides read TGTGCCAGCAGTACGGGGAGTCAGCCCCAGCATTTT. It specifies CASSTGSQPQHF.